This TCR beta chain was captured by sequencing in a study of cytomegalovirus exposure and HLA in healthy donors. The CDR3 extends over 15 amino acids. CDR1 and CDR2 (germline): ENHRY, SYGVKD. Amplification used 60 Vbeta primers and 13 Jbeta primers. Libraries were prepared by immunoSEQ multiplex PCR; TCRdb keeps only in-frame clonotypes and omits some of them. The data show around 150,000 clones, 60% to 80% seen once. The chain is built from TRBV10-3 and TRBJ2-7, with D unclear. The sequencing sample was made of PBMCs. This TCR came from a man aged 50 or older in good health and CMV-seropositive. The CDR3 reads CASSYRVQISYEQYV. The CDR3 DNA reads as TGTGCCAGCAGTTACCGGGTCCAAATCTCCTACGAGCAGTACGTC.